The 4 T cell receptor beta chains presented below share a single source sample, sequenced in a study of blood T cell repertoires in COVID-19. Data came from immunoSEQ multiplex PCR; TCRdb stores just in-frame clones and leaves some out. Of 300,000 or so clones in the sample, nearly 90% were seen once. The material sequenced was PBMCs or T cells enriched from blood (not recorded which). The origin of the receptors is a woman between 50 and 59 years old who had been exposed to COVID-19.

The chain links TRBV6-7 to TRBJ2-7; 8 nucleotides line up with TRBD1. TRBV6-7 is treated as an ORF (open reading frame) with a function not yet certain. The CDR3 sequence is 15 residues long. V dropped 11 bases and J dropped 0; count of bases not matched to a gene: 12. CDR3 in DNA: TGTGCCCGCCAGCCCCCGGGACAGGACTCCTACGAGCAGTACTTC. Encoded protein: CARQPPGQDSYEQYF.

The CDR3 loop is CASSPATGKTGNTIYF. The CDR3 coding sequence is TGTGCCAGCTCACCAGCGACAGGGAAGACTGGAAACACCATATATTTT. The J gene is TRBJ1-3, the V gene TRBV18; 7 bases map to TRBD1. Germline loops: CDR1 KGHSH, CDR2 LQKENI. The CDR3 spans 16 residues. J was trimmed by 2 bases and V by 2 bases; bases with no gene match: 6.

The V gene is TRBV30, the J gene TRBJ1-6, with TRBD1 identical over 10 bases. This CDR3 spans 16 amino acids. Per germline, CDR1 GTSNPN and CDR2 SVGIG (reference sequence). V lost 1 base to trimming and J lost 8 bases; unmatched junction nucleotides: 8. The CDR3 is CAWSAGTGVRDSPLHF. The CDR3 coding sequence is TGTGCCTGGAGTGCCGGGACAGGGGTTCGAGATTCACCCCTCCACTTT.

This chain links TRBV28 with TRBJ2-1; TRBD1 agrees at 7 bases. The germline CDR1 and CDR2 sequences are MDHEN and SYDVKM. The CDR3 sequence is 15 residues long. The J segment lost 5 bases and the V segment lost 4 bases, leaving 8 bases of the junction unmatched. The CDR3 sequence: CASSSPGTVNNEQFF. The CDR3 DNA is TGTGCCAGCAGTTCTCCCGGGACAGTTAACAATGAGCAGTTCTTC.